This TCR beta chain was sequenced for a study of blood T cell repertoires in COVID-19. Study context: The origin of the acute and convalescent COVID-19 samples was the United States, Italy and Spain. PBMCs, B-cell-depleted T cells, or T cells provided the cDNA or gDNA that made up the material.

This clone has a handful of counts. Original processing methods: The assay estimated nucleated cells by amplifying reference gene primers. Profiled with immunoSEQ multiplex PCR; TCRdb holds only in-frame clones, not every one. The V and J calls and clone size come from that table; D and trimming were worked out from the DNA. The top ten hold 9.5% to 12% of the sample, which has roughly 93,000 clones, 65% to 85% seen once. V was clipped by 0 bases and J by 2 bases, with 18 bases between them. Germline V gene lookup returns CDR1 LNHDA and CDR2 SQIVND (reference sequence). This CDR3 has 18 amino acids. This TCR was sampled from a woman over 75 with acute or convalescent COVID-19. Sequenced input: peripheral blood. The chain uses TRBV19 and TRBJ2-3, with D possibly TRBD1 on 5 matching bases. The CDR3 nucleotides read TGTGCCAGTAGTATAGATCCCGCCAACAGGTTAGACACAGATACGCAGTATTTT. Its translation is CASSIDPANRLDTDTQYF.